The entry below describes one TCR beta chain. Amplification used 60 Vbeta primers and 13 Jbeta primers. Generated by immunoSEQ multiplex PCR, the TCRdb table keeps only in-frame clones and is missing some. The table lists 200,000 to 250,000 clones, 81% of them singletons. The germline V and J ends were trimmed by 3 bases and 3 bases, with 11 bases remaining between them. The CDR3 covers 14 residues. The germline V gene has CDR1 KGHSH and CDR2 LQKENI. This sample is part of a study of cytomegalovirus exposure and HLA in healthy donors. This receptor was obtained from an older woman in good health and CMV-seropositive. The gene calls are TRBV18 and TRBJ2-5, with D possibly TRBD1 on 6 matching bases. The sequenced sample was PBMCs. The CDR3 nucleotides are TGTGCCAGCTCACCCCGGGACACCAAAGAGACCCAGTACTTC. Protein product: CASSPRDTKETQYF.